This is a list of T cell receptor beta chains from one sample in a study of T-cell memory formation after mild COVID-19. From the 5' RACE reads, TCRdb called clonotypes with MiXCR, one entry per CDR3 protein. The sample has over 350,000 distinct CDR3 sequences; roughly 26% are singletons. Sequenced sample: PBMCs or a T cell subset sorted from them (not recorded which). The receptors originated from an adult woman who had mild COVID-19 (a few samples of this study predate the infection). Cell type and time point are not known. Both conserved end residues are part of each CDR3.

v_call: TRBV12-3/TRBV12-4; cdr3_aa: CASSLAIARVAYVYTF
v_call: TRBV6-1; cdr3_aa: CASSPTRRSNEQFF
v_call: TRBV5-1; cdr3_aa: CASSLMGADTQYF
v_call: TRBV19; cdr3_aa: CASKAGRTMNTEAFF
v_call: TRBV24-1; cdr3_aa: CATTQGGIWDTQYF
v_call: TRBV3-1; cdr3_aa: CASSRTENTEAFF
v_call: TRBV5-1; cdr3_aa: CASSLGGTGGGNEQFF
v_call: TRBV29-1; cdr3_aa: CSVGNNEQFF
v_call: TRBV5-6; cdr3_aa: CASSSYRPTYEQYF
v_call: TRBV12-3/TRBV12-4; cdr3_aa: CASKGGYPSYEQYF
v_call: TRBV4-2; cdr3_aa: CASSQSPAEETQYF
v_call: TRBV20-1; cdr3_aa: CSAKGLAGGRSTGELFF
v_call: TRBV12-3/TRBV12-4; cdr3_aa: CASSLIAASSYNEQFF
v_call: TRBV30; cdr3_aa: CAWSHPGPQYF
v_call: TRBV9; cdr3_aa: CASSAWDRGGYGYTF
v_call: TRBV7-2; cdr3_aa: CASSPFYNEQFF
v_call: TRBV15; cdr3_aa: CATSSVVLAGGNRYEQYF
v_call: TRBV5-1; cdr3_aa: CASSLTGDPPYEQYF
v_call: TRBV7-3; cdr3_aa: CASTRESGANVLTF
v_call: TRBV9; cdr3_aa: CASSQHHGVTEAFF
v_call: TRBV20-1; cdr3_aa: CSARGHRTNTEAFF
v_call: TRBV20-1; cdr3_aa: CSARERTGNQPQHF
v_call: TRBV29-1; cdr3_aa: CSTRTGNSYEQYF
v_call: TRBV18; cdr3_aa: CASSPKRDRAYGYTF
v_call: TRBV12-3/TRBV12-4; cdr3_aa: CASSATGGLTEAFF
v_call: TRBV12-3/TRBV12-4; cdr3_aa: CASSLGTSDAHEQYF
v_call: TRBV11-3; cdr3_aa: CASSTKVYEQYF
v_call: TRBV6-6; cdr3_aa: CASSRGGSRGNEQFF
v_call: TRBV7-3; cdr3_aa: CASRSSGSDTQYF
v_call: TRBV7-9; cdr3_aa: CASSLSQIHYGYTF
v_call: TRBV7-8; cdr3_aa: CASSLGLVWGGQETQYF
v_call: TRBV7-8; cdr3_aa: CASSLGTLVAGELFF
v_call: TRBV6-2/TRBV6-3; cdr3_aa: CASSGRPQDRGNEQFF
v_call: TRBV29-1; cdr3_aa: CSVDPGQVIYNEQFF
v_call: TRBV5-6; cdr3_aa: CASSPGGVEVGETQYF
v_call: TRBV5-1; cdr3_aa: CASSLTGTGYNEQYF
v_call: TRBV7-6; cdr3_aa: CASSTGGAETQYF
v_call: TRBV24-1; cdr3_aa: CATSDSRVSGELFF
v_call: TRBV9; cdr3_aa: CASSVGPGSYEQYF
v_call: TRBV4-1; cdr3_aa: CASSQDPTGGYNEQFF
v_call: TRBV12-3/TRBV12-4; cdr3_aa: CASSFLGDTEAFF
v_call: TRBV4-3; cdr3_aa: CASSQELAGVGFVRGNTGELFF
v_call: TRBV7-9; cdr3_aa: CASSPRGSSYNEQFF
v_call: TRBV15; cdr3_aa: CATSRVGGTDTQYF
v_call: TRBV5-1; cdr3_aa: CASSLGFTGSAYEQYF
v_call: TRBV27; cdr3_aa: CASRRFGAGGELFF
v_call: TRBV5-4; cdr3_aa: CASSLEALAGVFTYEQYF
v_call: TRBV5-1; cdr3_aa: CASSSTGQDGYGYTF
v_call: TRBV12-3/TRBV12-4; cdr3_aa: CASSLVGGGKLFF
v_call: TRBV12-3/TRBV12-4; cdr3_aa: CASSLTGGRSGANVLTF
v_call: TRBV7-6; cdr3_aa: CASSLEGGSGTDTQYF
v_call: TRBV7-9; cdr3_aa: CASSHTGQGYEQYF
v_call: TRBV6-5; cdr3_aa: CASVKAIGPYEQYF
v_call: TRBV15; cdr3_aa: CATSRPSFEQFF
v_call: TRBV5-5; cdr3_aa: CASSPSGRGAYEQYF
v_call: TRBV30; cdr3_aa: CAWSVRGADTQYF
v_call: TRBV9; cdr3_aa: CASSVAGPSYNEQFF
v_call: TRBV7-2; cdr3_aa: CASSPWGQGETQYF
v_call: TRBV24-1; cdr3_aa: CATSDSGTSFYEQYF
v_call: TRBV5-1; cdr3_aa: CASSRGQGARIQYF